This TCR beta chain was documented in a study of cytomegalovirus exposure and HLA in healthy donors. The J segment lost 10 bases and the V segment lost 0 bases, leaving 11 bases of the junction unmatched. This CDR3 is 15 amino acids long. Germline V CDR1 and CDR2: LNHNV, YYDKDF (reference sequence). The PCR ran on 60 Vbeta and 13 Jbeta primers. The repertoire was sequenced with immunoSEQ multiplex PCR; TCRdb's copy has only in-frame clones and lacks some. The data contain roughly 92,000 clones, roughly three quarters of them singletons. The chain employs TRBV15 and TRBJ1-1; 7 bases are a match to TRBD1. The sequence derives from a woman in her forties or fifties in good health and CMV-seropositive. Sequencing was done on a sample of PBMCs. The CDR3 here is CATSRDRDSSRVAFF. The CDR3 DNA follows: TGTGCCACCAGCAGAGATCGGGACAGTTCGAGGGTAGCTTTCTTT.